These 29 T cell receptor beta chains originate from one sample sequenced in a study of yellow fever vaccine responses in identical twins. MiXCR, run by TCRdb on the RT-PCR reads, gives a single entry per CDR3 protein. The sample has over 20,000 distinct CDR3 sequences, 60% to 80% seen once. Sequenced here: T cells from blood (PBMCs), unsorted or a sorted subset (not recorded which), sampled before or after yellow fever vaccination (not recorded which). The source is a woman younger than 35 who received the yellow fever vaccine.

The genes are TRBV4-1 and TRBJ2-5, with D hard to call. The length of the CDR3 is 11 residues. Germline V gene sequence: CDR1 MGHRA, CDR2 YSYEKL. Trimming removed 0 bases from V and 13 bases from J, with 9 bases in between. The CDR3: CASSQDRQLYF. CDR3 DNA sequence: TGCGCCAGCAGCCAAGACCGGCAGCTGTACTTC.

The gene calls are TRBV20-1 and TRBJ2-4, with 9 bases that match TRBD1. Germline-derived CDR1 and CDR2 are DFQATT and SNEGSKA (reference sequence). The trim removed 5 bases at V and 6 bases at J, leaving 11 bases unmatched. CDR3 length: 15 amino acids. Here the CDR3 reads CSAQPPGTGRNIQYF. The CDR3 bases are TGCAGTGCTCAACCCCCCGGGACAGGGAGAAACATTCAGTACTTC.

V is TRBV10-3 and J is TRBJ1-6, with unresolved D. The CDR3 has 13 residues. CDR1 and CDR2 (germline): ENHRY, SYGVKD. Trimming stripped 2 bases from V and 14 bases from J, with 13 bases between. This CDR3 reads CAISEGMIAALHF. The CDR3 DNA reads TGTGCCATCAGTGAGGGGATGATCGCGGCCCTCCACTTT.

V usage is TRBV11-1 and J usage is TRBJ1-3; TRBD1 might be the D (6 bases). V was pared by 5 bases and J by 3 bases, with 17 bases between. The germline V gene encodes CDR1 SGHAT and CDR2 FQDESV (reference sequence). This CDR3 contains 16 residues. CDR3 DNA: TGTGCCAGCAGCCCCGCGCCAGGGGTTTTTGGAAACACCATATATTTT. Its protein is CASSPAPGVFGNTIYF. Complete variable domain (other parts from reference TRBV11-1 and TRBJ1-3): EAEVAQSPRYKITEKSQAVAFWCDPISGHATLYWYRQILGQGPELLVQFQDESVVDDSQLPKDRFSAERLKGVDSTLKIQPAELGDSAMYLCASSPAPGVFGNTIYFGEGSWLTVV.

The V gene is TRBV5-6, the J gene TRBJ2-3, with 7 positions matching TRBD2. The V gene's germline CDR1 is SGHDT and CDR2 YYEEEE. The J segment lost 3 bases and the V segment lost 4 bases, leaving 5 bases of the junction unmatched. There are 14 residues in the CDR3. The CDR3 DNA is TGTGCCAGCAGCCCTGGACTAGGAACAGATACGCAGTATTTT. This encodes CASSPGLGTDTQYF.

CDR3 DNA sequence: TGCGCCAGCGGGGGACCGAGCTCCTACAATGAGCAGTTCTTC. It codes for CASGGPSSYNEQFF. V usage is TRBV10-1 and J usage is TRBJ2-1; D is possibly TRBD1 or TRBD2 (5 bases each). The CDR3 is 14 residues long. V lost 8 bases and J 0 bases, leaving 11 bases between the germline ends. CDR1 and CDR2 (germline): WNHNN, SYGVQD (reference sequence).

The CDR3 sequence: CASSSGLAAGGGYTF. The CDR3 nucleotides are TGTGCCAGCAGCTCGGGTCTGGCCGCGGGCGGTGGCTACACCTTC. This rearrangement joins TRBV5-5 to TRBJ1-2; D gene unclear. This CDR3 contains 15 residues. CDR1 and CDR2 (germline): SGHKS, YYEKEE (reference sequence). V gave up 3 bases and J gave up 7 bases, with 19 bases separating them. The whole variable domain, remainder taken from reference TRBV5-5 and TRBJ1-2, is DAGVTQSPTHLIKTRGQQVTLRCSPISGHKSVSWYQQVLGQGPQFIFQYYEKEERGRGNFPDRFSARQFPNYSSELNVNALLLGDSALYLCASSSGLAAGGGYTFGSGTRLTVV.

This chain joins TRBV20-1 and TRBJ2-7; TRBD1 might be the D (6 bases). The CDR3 totals 12 residues. V lost 7 bases, J lost 0 bases, and 10 bases lay in between. Per germline, CDR1 DFQATT and CDR2 SNEGSKA (reference sequence). The CDR3, as DNA: TGCAGTGTCGAGGGGGTCTCCTACGAGCAGTACTTC. It codes for CSVEGVSYEQYF.

V is TRBV9 and J is TRBJ1-3, with D uncertain. There are 14 residues in the CDR3. CDR1 is SGDLS and CDR2 is YYNGEE in the germline V gene. The V end lost 0 bases, the J end lost 8 bases, and 12 bases lay between the germline ends. The DNA for the CDR3 is TGTGCCAGCAGCGTAGTCCCCGGGTCGGACACCATATATTTT. Protein: CASSVVPGSDTIYF.

The DNA of the CDR3 is TGTGCCAGCTCACAGATACCGGGACAGGGCGGTGATGGCTACACCTTC. It yields the protein CASSQIPGQGGDGYTF. This chain joins TRBV18 and TRBJ1-2; 9 positions agree with TRBD1. This CDR3 spans 16 amino acids. V shed 4 bases, J shed 6 bases, and the junction held 12 bases outside the gene matches. CDR1 is KGHSH and CDR2 is LQKENI in the germline V gene.

The chain recombines TRBV11-1 with TRBJ2-7, with TRBD1 identical over 9 bases. Trimming removed 4 bases from V and 3 bases from J; junction bases left unmatched: 13. The CDR3 consists of 17 residues. Germline V gene lookup returns CDR1 SGHAT and CDR2 FQDESV (reference sequence). This CDR3 is CASSSPLRQGENYEQYF. DNA for the CDR3: TGTGCCAGCAGCTCTCCCTTGAGACAGGGGGAAAACTACGAGCAGTACTTC. The full variable domain, completed using reference TRBV11-1 and TRBJ2-7, is EAEVAQSPRYKITEKSQAVAFWCDPISGHATLYWYRQILGQGPELLVQFQDESVVDDSQLPKDRFSAERLKGVDSTLKIQPAELGDSAMYLCASSSPLRQGENYEQYFGPGTRLTVT.

V is TRBV28 and J is TRBJ2-3; D gene unclear. This CDR3 is 15 amino acids long. V shed 6 bases and J shed 0 bases, with 13 bases lying between them. Per the germline V gene, CDR1 is MDHEN and CDR2 is SYDVKM. The CDR3 DNA reads TGTGCCAGCAGCAAAAACCCGACTAGCACAGATACGCAGTATTTT. It yields the protein CASSKNPTSTDTQYF.

CDR3 loop: CASRKDTTDTQYF. The CDR3 DNA sequence: TGTGCCAGCAGGAAGGACACCACAGATACGCAGTATTTT. This chain joins TRBV2 and TRBJ2-3; D is perhaps TRBD1 (5 bases). This CDR3 comprises 13 residues. The V end was cut by 6 bases, the J end by 2 bases, with 9 bases between. Germline values: CDR1 SNHLY, CDR2 FYNNEI.

This clonotype was detected a few times. This chain links TRBV7-6 with TRBJ2-6; D is unresolved. The CDR3 contains 16 residues. CDR1 and CDR2 (germline): SGHVS, FNYEAQ. The V gene lost 0 bases and the J gene lost 0 bases, with 6 bases spanning the gap. As DNA, the CDR3 is TGTGCCAGCAGCTTAGCCCACCTCTCTGGGGCCAACGTCCTGACTTTC. Translating it yields CASSLAHLSGANVLTF.

The V gene is TRBV19, the J gene TRBJ2-1; D is undetermined. Trimming removed 3 bases from V and 0 bases from J, with 9 bases in between. CDR1 LNHDA and CDR2 SQIVND come from the germline V gene (reference sequence). The CDR3 is 15 amino acids. DNA of the CDR3: TGTGCCAGTAGTATCCTCGTGAGCTCCTACAATGAGCAGTTCTTC. As protein: CASSILVSSYNEQFF.

The rearrangement uses TRBV7-1 and TRBJ1-1; maybe TRBD1 (5 bases). TRBV7-1 carries the ORF label, with uncertain function. V lost 1 base, J lost 4 bases, and 10 bases lay in between. The CDR3 consists of 14 residues. The CDR3 region has the DNA TGTGCCAGCAGCTCAGTAACAGGTCCCACTGAAGCTTTCTTT. This codes for CASSSVTGPTEAFF.

The chain is built from TRBV11-1 and TRBJ1-1; D is perhaps TRBD1 (5 bases). This CDR3 is built from 16 residues. The germline V gene has CDR1 SGHAT and CDR2 FQDESV (reference sequence). The V gene lost 0 bases and the J gene lost 3 bases, with 14 bases spanning the gap. Written as DNA, the CDR3 is TGTGCCAGCAGCTTAGCAGGCGATTGGGGGGACACTGAAGCTTTCTTT. Translated, it gives CASSLAGDWGDTEAFF.

The genes are TRBV6-1 and TRBJ2-7; no firm D call. V lost 5 bases to trimming and J lost 4 bases, with 6 bases between them. The CDR3 contains 11 residues. In germline, CDR1 is MNHNS, CDR2 SASEGT. The CDR3 DNA follows: TGTGCCAGCAGTAATAAATACGAGCAGTACGTC. Translation gives CASSNKYEQYV.

V and J are TRBV29-1 and TRBJ1-1; D unresolved. V gave up 4 bases and J gave up 0 bases, with 3 bases separating them. The CDR3 contains 11 residues. Germline V gene data show CDR1 as SQVTM and CDR2 as ANQGSEA. The CDR3 sequence is CSVGLNTEAFF. For the CDR3, the DNA is TGCAGCGTTGGGTTGAACACTGAAGCTTTCTTT. Together with reference TRBV29-1 and TRBJ1-1, the CDR3 gives the full variable domain: SAVISQKPSRDICQRGTSLTIQCQVDSQVTMMFWYRQQPGQSLTLIATANQGSEATYESGFVIDKFPISRPNLTFSTLTVSNMSPEDSSIYLCSVGLNTEAFFGQGTRLTVV.

This clonotype was observed a single time. CDR3 sequence: CASSTRTRVGTEAFF. Here the CDR3 DNA reads TGTGCCAGCAGCACGAGGACCCGGGTGGGCACTGAAGCTTTCTTT. The chain has TRBV11-1 and TRBJ1-1; D remains ambiguous. Germline V gene lookup returns CDR1 SGHAT and CDR2 FQDESV (reference sequence). Trimming removed 5 bases at V and 4 bases at J, with 17 bases between. This CDR3 comprises 15 residues.

This clonotype was observed a handful of times. This chain's CDR3 is CASKTQGGKTGELFF. The CDR3 DNA follows: TGTGCCAGCAAAACACAGGGAGGCAAAACCGGGGAGCTGTTTTTT. The rearrangement joins TRBV6-7 to TRBJ2-2; D is perhaps TRBD1 or TRBD2 (6 bases each). TRBV6-7 is identified as an open reading frame with a role that is uncertain. Deletions cut 7 bases from V and 5 bases from J, with 17 bases between. The CDR3 contains 15 residues.

The chain is built from TRBV29-1 and TRBJ2-3; 7 bases line up with TRBD1. This CDR3 spans 13 amino acids. V was pared by 6 bases and J by 2 bases, with 5 bases of the junction left unmatched. Germline V gene lookup returns CDR1 SQVTM and CDR2 ANQGSEA. As DNA, the CDR3 is TGCAGCGTGACGGGACAGCTCACAGATACGCAGTATTTT. Amino acid sequence: CSVTGQLTDTQYF.

V gene TRBV5-5 combines with J gene TRBJ2-5, with a possible D match to TRBD1 (5 bases). Trimming removed 1 base at V and 5 bases at J, with 9 bases between. Germline V CDR1 and CDR2: SGHKS, YYEKEE (reference sequence). CDR3 length equals 13 residues. The CDR3, as DNA: TGTGCCAGCAGCTTGAAGGGGTTGGAGACCCAGTACTTC. Encoded protein: CASSLKGLETQYF.

V usage is TRBV28 and J usage is TRBJ2-1; D remains ambiguous. This CDR3 has 14 amino acids. CDR1 is MDHEN and CDR2 is SYDVKM in the germline V gene. Trimming took off 5 bases at V and 1 base at J, with 9 bases between the two ends. CDR3 DNA sequence: TGTGCCAGCAGTGTCGACGAGTCCTACAATGAGCAGTTCTTC. Translation: CASSVDESYNEQFF. The whole variable domain, remainder taken from reference TRBV28 and TRBJ2-1, is DVKVTQSSRYLVKRTGEKVFLECVQDMDHENMFWYRQDPGLGLRLIYFSYDVKMKEKGDIPEGYSVSREKKERFSLILESASTNQTSMYLCASSVDESYNEQFFGPGTRLTVL.

Only one count was recorded for this clonotype. The chain employs TRBV4-1 and TRBJ2-1; D might be TRBD1 (6 bases). V dropped 1 base and J dropped 9 bases, with 10 bases sitting between them. CDR3 size: 13 residues. Germline V CDR1 and CDR2: MGHRA, YSYEKL. In DNA, the CDR3 is TGCGCCAGCAGCCAAGCAGGGGCGGGTGAGCAGTTCTTC. It yields the protein CASSQAGAGEQFF.

This clonotype was seen a few times. V gene TRBV2 combines with J gene TRBJ2-7; D is uncertain. Trimming pared 0 bases from V and 0 bases from J, leaving 9 bases between. CDR3 size: 15 residues. Germline CDR1 and CDR2: SNHLY and FYNNEI. CDR3 bases: TGTGCCAGCAGTGAAGCGCTTCTGGTCTCCTACGAGCAGTACGTC. This encodes CASSEALLVSYEQYV.

This sequence joins TRBV29-1 and TRBJ2-7; a weak D match, TRBD1 (5 bases). Trimming shortened V by 4 bases and J by 7 bases, and 11 bases separated the two germline ends. The CDR3 length is 11 residues. Germline values: CDR1 SQVTM, CDR2 ANQGSEA. CDR3 nucleotide sequence: TGCAGCGTTGGGCAGGGTGGTGAGCAGTACTTC. Translation: CSVGQGGEQYF.

This clonotype was picked up one time. This chain uses TRBV3-1 with TRBJ2-5; D is uncertain. Germline values: CDR1 LGHDT, CDR2 YNNKEL (reference sequence). Trimming shortened V by 2 bases and J by 5 bases, and 9 bases separated the two germline ends. The CDR3 covers 13 residues. In nucleotides, the CDR3 is TGTGCCAGCAGCCAATGGCGCGACGAGACCCAGTACTTC. Protein: CASSQWRDETQYF.

The J gene is TRBJ2-7, the V gene TRBV18; 10 bases fit TRBD2. The CDR3 totals 14 residues. Germline CDR1 reads KGHSH; CDR2 reads LQKENI. V shed 8 bases and J 6 bases; nucleotides not matched to a gene: 10. This chain's CDR3 is CASTKLAGLAEQYF. CDR3 DNA: TGTGCCAGCACCAAACTAGCGGGATTAGCCGAGCAGTACTTC.